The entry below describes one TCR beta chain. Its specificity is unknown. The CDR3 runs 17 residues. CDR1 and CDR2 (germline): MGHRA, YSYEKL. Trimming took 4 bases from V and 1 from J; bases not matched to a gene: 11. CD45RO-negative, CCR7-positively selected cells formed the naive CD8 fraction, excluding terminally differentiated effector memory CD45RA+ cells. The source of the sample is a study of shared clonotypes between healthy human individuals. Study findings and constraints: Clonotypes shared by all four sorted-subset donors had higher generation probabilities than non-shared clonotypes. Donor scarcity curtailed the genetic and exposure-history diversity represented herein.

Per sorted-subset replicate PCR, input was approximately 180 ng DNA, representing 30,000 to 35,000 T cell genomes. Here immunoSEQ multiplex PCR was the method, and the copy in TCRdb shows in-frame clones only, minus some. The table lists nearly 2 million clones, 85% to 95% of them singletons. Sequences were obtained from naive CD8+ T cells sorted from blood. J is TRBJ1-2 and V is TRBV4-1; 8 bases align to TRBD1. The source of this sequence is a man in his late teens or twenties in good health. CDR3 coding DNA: TGCGCCAGCAGCCTCTCCCCGACAGGGGCAGATAACTATGGCTACACCTTC. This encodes CASSLSPTGADNYGYTF.